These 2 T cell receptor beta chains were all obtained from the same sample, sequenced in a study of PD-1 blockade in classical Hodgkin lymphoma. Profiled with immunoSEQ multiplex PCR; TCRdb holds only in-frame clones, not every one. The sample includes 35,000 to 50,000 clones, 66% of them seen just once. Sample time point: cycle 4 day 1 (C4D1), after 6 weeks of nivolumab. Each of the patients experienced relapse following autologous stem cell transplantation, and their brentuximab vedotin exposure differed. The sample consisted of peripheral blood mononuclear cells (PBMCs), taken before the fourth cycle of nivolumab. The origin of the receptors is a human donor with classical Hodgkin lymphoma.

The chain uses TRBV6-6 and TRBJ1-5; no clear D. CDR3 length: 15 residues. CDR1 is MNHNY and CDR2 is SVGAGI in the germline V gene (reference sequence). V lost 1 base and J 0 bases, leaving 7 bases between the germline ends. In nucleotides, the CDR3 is TGTGCCAGCAGTTACTGGGTTTTTAGCAATCAGCCCCAGCATTTT. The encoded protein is CASSYWVFSNQPQHF.

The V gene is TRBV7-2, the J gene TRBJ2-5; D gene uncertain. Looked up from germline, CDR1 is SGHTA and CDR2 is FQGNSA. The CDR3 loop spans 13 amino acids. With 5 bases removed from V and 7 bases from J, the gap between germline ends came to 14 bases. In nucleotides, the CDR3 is TGTGCCAGCAGCCCAGAACCCCTCGGGACCCAGTACTTC. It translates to CASSPEPLGTQYF.